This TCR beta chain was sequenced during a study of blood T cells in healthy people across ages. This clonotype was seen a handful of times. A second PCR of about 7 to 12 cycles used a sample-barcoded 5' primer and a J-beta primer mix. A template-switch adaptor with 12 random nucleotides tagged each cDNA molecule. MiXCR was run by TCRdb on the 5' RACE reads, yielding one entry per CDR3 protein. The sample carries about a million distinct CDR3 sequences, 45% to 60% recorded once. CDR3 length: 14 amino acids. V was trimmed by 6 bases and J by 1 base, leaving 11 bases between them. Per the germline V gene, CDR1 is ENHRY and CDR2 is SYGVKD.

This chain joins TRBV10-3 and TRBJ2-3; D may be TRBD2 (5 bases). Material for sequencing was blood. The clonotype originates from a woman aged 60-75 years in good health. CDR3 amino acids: CAIRGDSGTDTQYF. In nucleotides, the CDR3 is TGTGCCATCAGGGGAGACTCGGGCACAGATACGCAGTATTTT.